This T cell receptor beta chain was retrieved from a study of long-term antiretroviral therapy in people with HIV. They ran version v3.0 of the immunoSEQ assay at survey level. Method: immunoSEQ multiplex PCR; TCRdb's copy keeps in-frame clones and lacks some. The repertoire holds over 25,000 clones, with around four fifths as singletons. This CDR3 has 14 amino acids. CDR1 and CDR2 (germline): MNHEY, SVGAGI. Germline trimming cut 7 bases from V and 5 bases from J; bases unmatched to any gene: 8. The sequencing here drew on unsorted PBMCs, taken 0.8 years before starting antiretroviral therapy. V is TRBV6-5 and J is TRBJ2-7, with 10 bases matching TRBD1. The receptor was isolated from a man aged 18 to 35 with HIV. CDR3 protein: CASIPTGTGDEQYF. CDR3 nucleotide sequence: TGTGCCAGCATCCCTACCGGGACAGGGGACGAGCAGTACTTC.